This T cell receptor beta chain was sequenced in a study of cytomegalovirus exposure and HLA in healthy donors. Points from the study as a whole: Analysis was carried out at a later point, and it linked a missense DCLRE1C variant to TCR beta V- and J-gene trimming.

Germline assignment: CDR1 GTSNPN and CDR2 SVGIG (reference sequence). Trimming cost V 1 base and J 2 bases, with 12 bases left between them. The CDR3 covers 15 residues. The PCR made use of 60 Vbeta and 13 Jbeta primers. The table came from immunoSEQ multiplex PCR; TCRdb's copy has only in-frame clones and leaves some out. The sample comprises about 82,000 clones, 74% of which are singletons, and over 7.5% rests with the top ten. On this clone: As yet, its antigen is unknown.

The V call is TRBV30, the J call TRBJ1-5; possibly TRBD1 for D (6 bases). The source material was PBMCs. The TCR sequence derives from a man in his forties or fifties in good health and CMV-seropositive. The CDR3 coding sequence is TGTGCCTGGAGTGCGCACGCAGGGGGCAATCAGCCCCAGCATTTT. It specifies CAWSAHAGGNQPQHF. Using reference TRBV30 and TRBJ1-5 for the parts outside the CDR3, the full variable domain is SQTIHQWPATLVQPVGSPLSLECTVEGTSNPNLYWYRQAAGRGLQLLFYSVGIGQISSEVPQNLSASRPQDRQFILSSKKLLLSDSGFYLCAWSAHAGGNQPQHFGDGTRLSIL.